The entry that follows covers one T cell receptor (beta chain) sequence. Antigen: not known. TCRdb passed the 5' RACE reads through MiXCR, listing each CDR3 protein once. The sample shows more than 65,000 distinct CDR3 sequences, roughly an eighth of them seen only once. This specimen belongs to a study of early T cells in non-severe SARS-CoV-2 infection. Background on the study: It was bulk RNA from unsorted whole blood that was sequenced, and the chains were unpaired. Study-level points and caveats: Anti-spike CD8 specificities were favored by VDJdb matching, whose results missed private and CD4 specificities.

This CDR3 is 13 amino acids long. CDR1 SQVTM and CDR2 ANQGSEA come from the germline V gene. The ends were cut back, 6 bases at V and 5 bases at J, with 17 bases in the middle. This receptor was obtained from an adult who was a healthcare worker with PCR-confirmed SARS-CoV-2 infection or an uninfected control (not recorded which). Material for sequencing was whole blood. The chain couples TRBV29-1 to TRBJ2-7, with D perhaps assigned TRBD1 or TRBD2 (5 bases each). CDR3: CSVSRRGADEQYF. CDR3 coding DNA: TGCAGCGTCTCCCGACGAGGGGCCGACGAGCAGTACTTC.